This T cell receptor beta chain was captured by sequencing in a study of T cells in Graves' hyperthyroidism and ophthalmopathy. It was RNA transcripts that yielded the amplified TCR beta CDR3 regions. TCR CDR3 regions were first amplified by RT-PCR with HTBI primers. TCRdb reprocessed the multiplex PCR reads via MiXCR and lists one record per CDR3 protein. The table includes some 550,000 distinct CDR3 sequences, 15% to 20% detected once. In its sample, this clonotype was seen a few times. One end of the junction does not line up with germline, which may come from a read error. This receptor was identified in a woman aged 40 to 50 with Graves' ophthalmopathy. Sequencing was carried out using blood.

The CDR3 DNA reads as TGTGCCAGCAGCCAGGCGTACGAGCAGCACTTC. It codes for CASSQAYEQHF. J is TRBJ2-7 and V is TRBV3-1; D is unclear. The CDR3 consists of 11 residues. Germline CDR1 reads LGHDT; CDR2 reads YNNKEL (reference sequence).